This T cell receptor (beta chain) comes out of a study of T cells after yellow fever vaccination. Study-wide results and caveats: Abundant clonotypes from the bulk population could get into FACS-sorted repertoires as contaminants.

TCRdb ran MiXCR on the 5' RACE reads and lists one entry per CDR3 protein. The data show some 600,000 distinct CDR3 sequences, with less than 20% seen just once and approximately 15% held by the top ten. The CDR3 covers 15 residues. V was clipped by 7 bases and J by 7 bases, with 19 bases between them. This clonotype was seen only a few times. Its matching antigen is unknown. Sequenced here: PBMCs, sampled 5 to 6 days after the first yellow fever vaccination. The clonotype comes from a man aged 18 to 30 who received the YFV17D yellow fever vaccine. This chain links TRBV12-3 or TRBV12-4 with TRBJ1-4, with D possibly TRBD1 on 6 matching bases. The CDR3 region has the DNA TGTGCCAGCACCATGGGGACACGGATGGGTGAAAAACTGTTTTTT. Its protein is CASTMGTRMGEKLFF.